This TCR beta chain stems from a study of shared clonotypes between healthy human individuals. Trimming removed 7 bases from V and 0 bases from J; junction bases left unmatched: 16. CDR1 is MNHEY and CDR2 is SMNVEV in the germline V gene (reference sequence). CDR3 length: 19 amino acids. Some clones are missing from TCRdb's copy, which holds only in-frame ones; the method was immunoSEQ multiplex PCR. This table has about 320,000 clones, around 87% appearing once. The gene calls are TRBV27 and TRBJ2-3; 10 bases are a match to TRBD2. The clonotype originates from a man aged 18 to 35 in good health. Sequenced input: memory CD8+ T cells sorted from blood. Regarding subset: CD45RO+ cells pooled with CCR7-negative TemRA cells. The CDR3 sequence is CASTHYRASGGLSTDTQYF. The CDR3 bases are TGTGCCAGCACACACTATCGGGCTAGCGGGGGCCTTAGCACAGATACGCAGTATTTT.